Listed below are T cell receptor beta chains from one sample, sequenced in a study of CD8 T cells in Susac syndrome. TCRdb re-called the immunoSEQ multiplex PCR reads with MiXCR, one entry per CDR3 protein. Here the sample spans fewer than 350,000 distinct CDR3 sequences, 85% being singletons. Sequenced sample: CD8+ T cells from PBMCs. The receptors stem from a human donor with multiple sclerosis. The CDR3 runs from the conserved cysteine through the conserved F or W. The order of the fields is V gene, J gene, D gene, clone size, CDR3 DNA, CDR3 protein. The D gene is left open where the match is weak. The size entry is marked missing in some rows and otherwise reads once, few, many or a size class.

V: TRBV5-1
J: TRBJ2-3
D: NA
size: NA
DNA: TGCGCCAGCAGCCCCGGGATCCTCTACACAGATACGCAGTATTTT
CDR3: CASSPGILYTDTQYF

V: TRBV2
J: TRBJ1-1
D: NA
size: NA
DNA: TGTGCCAGCGGACCGCGGGTTTACGAAGCTTTCTTT
CDR3: CASGPRVYEAFF

V: TRBV19
J: TRBJ2-7
D: NA
size: NA
DNA: TGTGCCAGTAGTATAGGAGGGGGGCGCGAGCAGTACTTC
CDR3: CASSIGGGREQYF

V: TRBV27
J: TRBJ2-1
D: NA
size: NA
DNA: TGTGCCAGCAGTTTAGTGGCTAGCGTATACAATGAGCAGTTCTTC
CDR3: CASSLVASVYNEQFF

V: TRBV5-4
J: TRBJ1-1
D: NA
size: NA
DNA: TGTGCCAGCAGCCCATGGACTGAGTTGAACACTGAAGCTTTCTTT
CDR3: CASSPWTELNTEAFF

V: TRBV29-1
J: TRBJ2-1
D: TRBD1
size: once
DNA: TGCAGCGCTAGAACAGGGGGCGGGTTGTACAATGAGCAGTTCTTC
CDR3: CSARTGGGLYNEQFF

V: TRBV2
J: TRBJ2-1
D: TRBD2
size: NA
DNA: TGTGCCAGACACTCTAGCGGGAGTTACAATGAGCAGTTCTTC
CDR3: CARHSSGSYNEQFF

V: TRBV5-4
J: TRBJ2-3
D: NA
size: NA
DNA: TGTGCCAGCAGCTACTGGGGGGGGCCTCTAGATACGCAGTATTTT
CDR3: CASSYWGGPLDTQYF

V: TRBV29-1
J: TRBJ2-3
D: NA
size: NA
DNA: TGCAGCGTTGCTGGCGCGGATACGCAGTATTTT
CDR3: CSVAGADTQYF

V: TRBV29-1
J: TRBJ2-7
D: TRBD2
size: NA
DNA: TGCAGCGTTGAAGGGACTAGCGGGGCCTACGAGCAGTACTTC
CDR3: CSVEGTSGAYEQYF

V: TRBV27
J: TRBJ1-4
D: NA
size: NA
DNA: TGTGCCAGCAGTCCCCGGGCAACTAATGAAAAACTGTTTTTT
CDR3: CASSPRATNEKLFF

V: TRBV7-9
J: TRBJ2-1
D: TRBD1
size: NA
DNA: TGTGCCAGCAGCTTAGTGGAGGACAGGGACCATGAGCAGTTCTTC
CDR3: CASSLVEDRDHEQFF

V: TRBV2
J: TRBJ2-7
D: TRBD2
size: NA
DNA: TGTGCCAGCAGTCCGACACCGAGCGGGGATAGCTCCTACGAGCAGTACTTC
CDR3: CASSPTPSGDSSYEQYF

V: TRBV13
J: TRBJ2-1
D: TRBD1
size: NA
DNA: TGTGCCAGCTCGGACAGGGATAACTACAATGAGCAGTTCTTC
CDR3: CASSDRDNYNEQFF

V: TRBV29-1
J: TRBJ1-1
D: NA
size: NA
DNA: TGCAGCGCCTGGGTAGGGAATTCTGAAGCTTTCTTT
CDR3: CSAWVGNSEAFF

V: TRBV6-2/TRBV6-3
J: TRBJ2-7
D: TRBD2
size: once
DNA: TGTGCCACCATTCCAGGGTTTGGCCTAGCGGAACCCTACGAGCAGTACTTC
CDR3: CATIPGFGLAEPYEQYF

V: TRBV7-9
J: TRBJ1-1
D: NA
size: NA
DNA: TGTGCCAGCAGCTTAGCGCTGCAGCGGGAAGCTTTCTTT
CDR3: CASSLALQREAFF

V: TRBV6-5
J: TRBJ2-7
D: TRBD1
size: NA
DNA: TGTGCCAGCAGTTCCAGCTGGACAGGGGGATTACCGTACCCCTACGAGCAGTACTTC
CDR3: CASSSSWTGGLPYPYEQYF

V: TRBV4-3
J: TRBJ1-5
D: TRBD1
size: few
DNA: TGCGCCAGCAGCCAGGACAGGGTCAGCAATCAGCCCCAGCATTTT
CDR3: CASSQDRVSNQPQHF

V: TRBV3-1
J: TRBJ2-2
D: NA
size: NA
DNA: TGTGCCAGCAGGGACTACTTCACCGGGGAGCTGTTTTTT
CDR3: CASRDYFTGELFF

V: TRBV27
J: TRBJ2-1
D: TRBD1
size: NA
DNA: TGTGCCAGCAGCTACAGGCGGGACAGGGCTCGATACAATGAGCAGTTCTTC
CDR3: CASSYRRDRARYNEQFF

V: TRBV4-3
J: TRBJ2-1
D: TRBD2
size: NA
DNA: TGCGCCAGCAGCCCGGGACTAGCGCCAATTGTCAATGAGCAGTTCTTC
CDR3: CASSPGLAPIVNEQFF

V: TRBV27
J: TRBJ1-1
D: NA
size: NA
DNA: TGTGCCAGCAGTTTCAATGGGATGAACACTGAAGCTTTCTTT
CDR3: CASSFNGMNTEAFF

V: TRBV7-9
J: TRBJ2-7
D: NA
size: few
DNA: TGTGCCAGCAGCCCGAAGGGGCACTCCTACGAGCAGTACTTC
CDR3: CASSPKGHSYEQYF

V: TRBV6-2/TRBV6-3
J: TRBJ1-5
D: NA
size: NA
DNA: TGTGCCAGCAGTTACGGGCCGGTCGAGCCCCAGCATTTT
CDR3: CASSYGPVEPQHF

V: TRBV24-1
J: TRBJ2-5
D: NA
size: NA
DNA: TGTGCCACCAGTGATTTGGCCCAGGGGACCCAGTACTTC
CDR3: CATSDLAQGTQYF

V: TRBV19
J: TRBJ2-1
D: NA
size: NA
DNA: TGTGCCAGTAGTATAATCGTTGTAGGGGCTGTAGCGAATGAGCAGTTCTTC
CDR3: CASSIIVVGAVANEQFF

V: TRBV13
J: TRBJ2-6
D: NA
size: NA
DNA: TGTGCCAGCAGCTTGGACATCAGCTCTGGGGCCAACGTCCTGACTTTC
CDR3: CASSLDISSGANVLTF

V: TRBV6-2/TRBV6-3
J: TRBJ2-5
D: TRBD1
size: few
DNA: TGTGCCAGCACCGACAGGGGAGGAGAGACCCAGTACTTC
CDR3: CASTDRGGETQYF

V: TRBV19
J: TRBJ1-1
D: TRBD1
size: NA
DNA: TGTGCCACCGCGACAGGGGGGAACACTGAAGCTTTCTTT
CDR3: CATATGGNTEAFF

V: TRBV27
J: TRBJ2-5
D: TRBD2
size: NA
DNA: TGTGCCAGCAGTCATAGCGGGCGAAATCAAGAGACCCAGTACTTC
CDR3: CASSHSGRNQETQYF

V: TRBV4-3
J: TRBJ2-7
D: TRBD2
size: NA
DNA: TGCGCCAGCAGCCAAGATGGAGGGCGGGAGGGCCTCGACGAGCAGTACTTC
CDR3: CASSQDGGREGLDEQYF

V: TRBV2
J: TRBJ1-1
D: NA
size: NA
DNA: TGTGCCAGCGCGGGCACACTGGGGGCGCGGGGTGAAGCTTTCTTT
CDR3: CASAGTLGARGEAFF

V: TRBV9
J: TRBJ1-4
D: NA
size: NA
DNA: TGTGCCAGCAGCGTAGGTCTGGGGATGCATGAAAAACTGTTTTTT
CDR3: CASSVGLGMHEKLFF

V: TRBV9
J: TRBJ2-7
D: NA
size: NA
DNA: TGTGCCAGCAATCCAGGAACTGCCTCATGGTACGAGCAGTACTTC
CDR3: CASNPGTASWYEQYF

V: TRBV14
J: TRBJ2-7
D: NA
size: NA
DNA: TGTGCCAGCAGCCTAGGGACCCAGCAGTACTTC
CDR3: CASSLGTQQYF

V: TRBV4-3
J: TRBJ2-1
D: TRBD2
size: NA
DNA: TGCGCCAGCAGCCAAGAGGAAGGGACTAGCGGGAGTGTCACCTACAATGAGCAGTTCTTC
CDR3: CASSQEEGTSGSVTYNEQFF

V: TRBV29-1
J: TRBJ2-5
D: NA
size: NA
DNA: TGCAGCGTTGAAGGTGGGTTCAAGGCGGAGACCCAGTACTTC
CDR3: CSVEGGFKAETQYF